The 27 T cell receptor beta chains below come from one sample, sequenced in a study of spatial heterogeneity in lung cancer. TCRdb re-derived calls from the 5' RACE reads in MiXCR, one entry per CDR3 protein. The sample yields 16,000 or so distinct CDR3 sequences, approximately 7% seen once. These TCRs are of unknown antigen specificity. Time point denoted: sample taken at primary tumor resection. Overall study results and limits: Intratumoral expanded alpha and beta TCR counts were found to track tumor mutation counts.

The source was lung tumor tissue, collected at surgery. The receptor source for this set is a female donor with early-stage non-small cell lung cancer.

This clonotype was observed a handful of times. Since it is a stray read in a library aimed at alpha chains, this beta chain has a size that is not meaningful. This chain connects TRBV15 to TRBJ2-5, with D unclear. The germline V gene has CDR1 LNHNV and CDR2 YYDKDF (reference sequence). The CDR3 length is 14 residues. V was pared by 0 bases and J by 1 base, with 6 bases between. CDR3 loop: CATSRDRVQETQYF. CDR3 sequence (DNA): TGTGCCACCAGCAGAGATCGGGTCCAAGAGACCCAGTACTTC.

This clonotype was seen repeatedly, ten times or more. A library made for alpha chains picked up this beta chain off target, so its size means little. The chain uses TRBV11-1 and TRBJ2-3; 12 nucleotides match TRBD2. Trimming at V came to 2 bases and at J to 6 bases, leaving 9 bases not matched to a gene. This CDR3 comprises 17 residues. Germline-derived CDR1 and CDR2 are SGHAT and FQDESV (reference sequence). CDR3 protein: CASSLMVTSGGLDTQYF. CDR3 coding DNA: TGTGCCAGCAGCTTAATGGTTACTAGCGGGGGGTTGGATACGCAGTATTTT.

Details on this clonotype: In a library made to pick up alpha chains, this beta chain is a stray read with a size that means little. The chain carries TRBV29-1 and TRBJ2-5, with D tentatively TRBD2 (6 bases). Trimming shortened V by 6 bases and J by 1 base, and 9 bases separated the two germline ends. The CDR3 spans 12 residues. The germline CDR1 and CDR2 sequences are SQVTM and ANQGSEA. CDR3 bases: TGCAGCGTGGGACTTCCCCAAGAGACCCAGTACTTC. Translating it yields CSVGLPQETQYF. Full variable domain (missing parts from reference TRBV29-1 and TRBJ2-5): SAVISQKPSRDICQRGTSLTIQCQVDSQVTMMFWYRQQPGQSLTLIATANQGSEATYESGFVIDKFPISRPNLTFSTLTVSNMSPEDSSIYLCSVGLPQETQYFGPGTRLLVL.

A few counts support this clonotype. This beta chain is an off-target read within a library intended for alpha chains, so its frequency means little. The chain carries TRBV5-1 and TRBJ1-2; 9 nucleotides match TRBD1. V lost 3 bases to trimming and J lost 7 bases; unmatched junction nucleotides: 7. Looked up from germline, CDR1 is SGHRS and CDR2 is YFSETQ. This CDR3 is 14 amino acids long. CDR3 sequence (DNA): TGCGCCAGCAGCTCCGAGACAGGGGGTTTTGGCTACACCTTC. This translates into CASSSETGGFGYTF.

Note on this clonotype: Because this beta chain is a stray read in a library intended to capture alpha chains, its abundance should not be given much weight. The chain combines TRBV28 with TRBJ2-7; 8 bases are a match to TRBD1. The germline V gene has CDR1 MDHEN and CDR2 SYDVKM. The V and J ends lost 4 bases and 5 bases, in that order; junction bases with no gene match: 10. This CDR3 spans 15 amino acids. This CDR3 reads CASSSGQGLVDEQYF. The CDR3 DNA reads TGTGCCAGCAGTTCTGGACAGGGTTTAGTCGACGAGCAGTACTTC.

This clonotype was found many times. This beta chain is off target for a library built for alpha chains, so its abundance means little. Here the CDR3 reads CASSREGQKPQHF. The CDR3 DNA reads as TGTGCCAGCAGTCGAGAAGGACAGAAGCCCCAGCATTTT. The chain is built from TRBV28 and TRBJ1-5, with D possibly matching TRBD1 (6 bases). Trimming left V 5 bases short and J 8 bases short, with 13 bases between. CDR1 and CDR2 (germline): MDHEN, SYDVKM. CDR3 size: 13 residues. The full variable domain, with the rest looked up from reference TRBV28 and TRBJ1-5, is DVKVTQSSRYLVKRTGEKVFLECVQDMDHENMFWYRQDPGLGLRLIYFSYDVKMKEKGDIPEGYSVSREKKERFSLILESASTNQTSMYLCASSREGQKPQHFGDGTRLSIL.

By proportion, this clonotype is medium-sized (0.01 to 0.1%). The library was built for alpha chains, so this beta chain is an off-target read and its size means little. The chain carries TRBV12-3 or TRBV12-4 and TRBJ1-2; a weak D match, TRBD1 (6 bases). The CDR3 runs 13 residues. V lost 6 bases and J lost 8, with 16 bases in between. The CDR3 sequence is CASRFPDRMGYTF. The CDR3 bases are TGTGCCAGCAGATTCCCCGACAGGATGGGCTACACCTTC.

Only a few counts were recorded for this clonotype. For a library built for alpha chains, this beta chain is a stray read; little rests on its size. This chain links TRBV7-3 with TRBJ2-1, with a tentative D call TRBD1 (5 bases). V lost 2 bases and J 3 bases, leaving 14 bases between the germline ends. In germline, CDR1 is SGHTA, CDR2 FQGTGA. CDR3 length: 16 residues. The CDR3 loop reads CASSLWAGKGYNEQFF. The CDR3 DNA sequence: TGTGCCAGCAGCTTATGGGCAGGGAAGGGCTACAATGAGCAGTTCTTC.

By sample fraction, this clonotype is medium-sized (0.01 to 0.1%). This beta chain is off target for a library built for alpha chains, so its abundance means little. Here the CDR3 reads CASSHFRRNLNTEAFF. CDR3 DNA sequence: TGTGCCAGCAGCCACTTTCGGAGAAACTTGAACACTGAAGCTTTCTTT. This sequence joins TRBV3-1 and TRBJ1-1, with D unresolved. CDR1 and CDR2 from the germline V gene are LGHDT and YNNKEL (reference sequence). V gave up 3 bases and J gave up 0 bases, with 14 bases separating them. This CDR3 has 16 residues.

This clonotype has at least ten counts. As an off-target read in a library built for alpha chains, this beta chain has a frequency of little significance. The CDR3 DNA reads TGTGCCAGCAGCCCCGTGGGTAGCGGGGGGAACAATGAGCAGTTCTTC. Its translation: CASSPVGSGGNNEQFF. The chain carries TRBV5-6 and TRBJ2-1, with 10 bases aligning to TRBD2. Germline V lookup: CDR1 SGHDT, CDR2 YYEEEE. This CDR3 region has 16 residues. Trimming removed 4 bases from V and 5 bases from J; junction bases left unmatched: 9.

Only a few counts were recorded for this clonotype. For a library built for alpha chains, this beta chain is a stray read; little rests on its size. Here the CDR3 reads CASSEMAGGDPNQPQHF. CDR3 nucleotide sequence: TGTGCCAGCAGTGAAATGGCAGGGGGCGATCCTAATCAGCCCCAGCATTTT. The V gene is TRBV6-1, the J gene TRBJ1-5; TRBD1 matches at 8 bases. This CDR3 contains 17 residues. CDR1 is MNHNS, CDR2 SASEGT, per germline. V shed 2 bases, J shed 4 bases, and the junction held 10 bases outside the gene matches.

This clonotype was counted many times. Because this beta chain is a stray read in a library intended to capture alpha chains, its abundance should not be given much weight. The chain carries TRBV19 and TRBJ2-4; 10 bases agree with TRBD1. V was clipped by 7 bases and J by 10 bases; unmatched bases: 10. CDR1 is LNHDA, CDR2 SQIVND, per germline (reference sequence). The CDR3 has 14 residues. In nucleotides, the CDR3 is TGTGCCAGTATCCCCGACAGGGGGCAAAGGATTCAGTACTTC. Amino acid sequence: CASIPDRGQRIQYF.

This clonotype qualifies as medium-sized. This beta chain is off target for a library built for alpha chains, so its abundance means little. The V gene is TRBV7-6, the J gene TRBJ2-6; 9 nucleotides align to TRBD1. Trimming cost V 6 bases and J 0 bases; bases outside gene matches: 3. Germline V lookup: CDR1 SGHVS, CDR2 FNYEAQ. CDR3 length: 16 residues. The CDR3 DNA sequence: TGTGCCAGCAGAGGACAGGGGTCCTCTGGGGCCAACGTCCTGACTTTC. This translates into CASRGQGSSGANVLTF.

This clonotype has a count of ten or more. A library made for alpha chains picked up this beta chain off target, so its size means little. This chain's CDR3 is CASSVAARTHEQFF. The CDR3 DNA sequence: TGTGCCAGCAGCGTAGCGGCTAGGACACATGAGCAGTTCTTC. V gene TRBV9 combines with J gene TRBJ2-1; tentatively, D is TRBD1 (5 bases). The CDR3 loop spans 14 amino acids. The V and J ends lost 0 bases and 8 bases respectively, with 12 bases between them. Germline V gives CDR1 SGDLS, CDR2 YYNGEE.

This clonotype was counted many times. This beta chain is an off-target read within a library intended for alpha chains, so its frequency means little. The rearrangement links TRBV24-1 to TRBJ2-3; TRBD1 matches at 7 bases. CDR1 and CDR2 from the germline V gene are KGHDR and SFDVKD. The CDR3 extends over 16 amino acids. V lost 3 bases and J lost 1; bases outside the gene matches: 6. CDR3 DNA: TGTGCCACCAGTGATACGACAGGGCCAGGCACAGATACGCAGTATTTT. Amino acid sequence: CATSDTTGPGTDTQYF.

A note on this clonotype: This beta chain lies outside the target of a library built for alpha chains; its clone size means little. The genes are TRBV24-1 and TRBJ2-5; no definite D call. The CDR3 is 12 residues long. V lost 5 bases and J 5 bases, leaving 8 bases between the germline ends. Germline V gene lookup returns CDR1 KGHDR and CDR2 SFDVKD. The chain's CDR3 is CATSAQTETQYF. The CDR3 DNA is TGTGCCACCAGTGCCCAGACGGAGACCCAGTACTTC.

This clonotype qualifies as medium-sized. In a library made to pick up alpha chains, this beta chain is a stray read with a size that means little. The chain couples TRBV12-3 or TRBV12-4 to TRBJ2-2; D may match TRBD1 or TRBD2 (5 bases each). Trimming stripped 10 bases from V and 0 bases from J, with 12 bases between. This CDR3 spans 14 amino acids. CDR3 DNA sequence: TGTGCCATAGACCAGGGACCGAACACCGGGGAGCTGTTTTTT. Amino acids: CAIDQGPNTGELFF.

This clonotype showed up many times. Because this beta chain is a stray read in a library intended to capture alpha chains, its abundance should not be given much weight. The rearrangement links TRBV11-3 to TRBJ2-3; unclear D gene. The V end was cut by 0 bases, the J end by 6 bases, with 10 bases between. The CDR3 length is 14 residues. The germline gives CDR1 SGHNT, CDR2 YENEEA. The CDR3 spells CASSLDASADTQYF. CDR3 DNA: TGTGCCAGCAGCTTAGATGCGTCCGCGGATACGCAGTATTTT.

Details on this clonotype: Because this beta chain is a stray read in a library intended to capture alpha chains, its abundance should not be given much weight. The chain has TRBV11-2 and TRBJ1-1; 9 positions agree with TRBD1. Germline CDR1 and CDR2: SGHAT and FQNNGV. The CDR3 totals 14 residues. With 5 bases clipped from V and 1 base from J, the junction kept 2 bases outside the gene matches. CDR3 in DNA: TGTGCCAGCAGCCCGGGACAGGGGAACACTGAAGCTTTCTTT. It is translated as CASSPGQGNTEAFF.

Concerning this clonotype itself: This beta chain appears as a stray read in a library generated for alpha chains; its size is not informative. DNA of the CDR3: TGTGCCAGCAGTTCCCCCTTAGCGGGGGGAGGGACCGGGGAGCTGTTTTTT. Translated: CASSSPLAGGGTGELFF. The chain recombines TRBV6-5 with TRBJ2-2; 10 nucleotides agree with TRBD2. The CDR3 sequence is 17 residues long. The V and J ends lost 4 bases and 5 bases, in that order; junction bases with no gene match: 10. Looked up from germline, CDR1 is MNHEY and CDR2 is SVGAGI.

At least ten counts were recorded for this clonotype. Since it is a stray read in a library aimed at alpha chains, this beta chain has a size that is not meaningful. V and J are TRBV7-6 and TRBJ1-1; maybe TRBD1 (5 bases). Germline V CDR1 and CDR2: SGHVS, FNYEAQ. The CDR3 has 15 residues. V shed 0 bases and J shed 4 bases, with 12 bases lying between them. CDR3 sequence: CASSLAPRVSTEAFF. As DNA, the CDR3 is TGTGCCAGCAGCTTAGCGCCCAGGGTGAGCACTGAAGCTTTCTTT.

Many counts were recorded for this clonotype. This beta chain is off target for a library built for alpha chains, so its abundance means little. The chain recombines TRBV13 with TRBJ2-1; perhaps TRBD2 as D (6 bases). The germline V gene has CDR1 PRHDT and CDR2 FYEKMQ (reference sequence). V gave up 5 bases and J gave up 0 bases, with 11 bases separating them. The CDR3 spans 15 residues. This CDR3 reads CASSPRTNSYNEQFF. The CDR3 DNA sequence: TGTGCCAGCAGCCCAAGGACTAACTCCTACAATGAGCAGTTCTTC.

This clonotype came up many times. This beta chain is a stray sequence in a library constructed for alpha chains; its clone size is not meaningful. This rearrangement joins TRBV5-6 to TRBJ2-4; D may be TRBD1 or TRBD2 (5 bases each). There are 15 residues in the CDR3. Trimming took 6 bases from V and 6 from J, leaving 19 bases between them. From germline, CDR1 is SGHDT and CDR2 YYEEEE. The CDR3 sequence: CASTRGAGYGNIQYF. The CDR3 nucleotides are TGTGCCAGCACCCGAGGGGCAGGGTATGGAAACATTCAGTACTTC.

To note about this clonotype: In a library made to pick up alpha chains, this beta chain is a stray read with a size that means little. This sequence joins TRBV7-2 and TRBJ2-7, with a tentative D call TRBD1 (5 bases). Trimming left V 4 bases short and J 7 bases short, with 14 bases between. Germline V gene lookup returns CDR1 SGHTA and CDR2 FQGNSA. CDR3 length equals 13 residues. CDR3 DNA sequence: TGTGCCAGCAGCTACATCGACAGCAGTGAGCAGTACTTC. This gives the protein CASSYIDSSEQYF.

About this clonotype: Since the library was made to target alpha chains, this beta chain is a stray read and its abundance is not meaningful. This rearrangement joins TRBV24-1 to TRBJ1-2, with no clear D. The V end was cut by 0 bases, the J end by 7 bases, with 11 bases between. CDR3 length: 14 amino acids. Germline values: CDR1 KGHDR, CDR2 SFDVKD. DNA of the CDR3: TGTGCCACCAGTGATTTGGACACCCCCTCTGGCTACACCTTC. Protein sequence: CATSDLDTPSGYTF.

This clonotype was detected ten times or more. Because this beta chain is a stray read in a library intended to capture alpha chains, its abundance should not be given much weight. The gene calls are TRBV15 and TRBJ2-7, with D maybe TRBD1 (7 bases). V lost 2 bases and J 3 bases, leaving 17 bases between the germline ends. This CDR3 region has 16 residues. Germline V gives CDR1 LNHNV, CDR2 YYDKDF (reference sequence). The CDR3 region has the DNA TGTGCCACCAGCAGACCCGGCGGGGACAGTTACTACGAGCAGTACTTC. This encodes CATSRPGGDSYYEQYF.

This clonotype is labeled as medium-sized. Because this beta chain is a stray read in a library intended to capture alpha chains, its abundance should not be given much weight. The chain couples TRBV12-3 or TRBV12-4 to TRBJ2-2; D not certain. V lost 2 bases and J 5 bases, leaving 6 bases between the germline ends. The length of the CDR3 is 13 residues. The chain's CDR3 is CASSLSLTGELFF. CDR3 nucleotides: TGTGCCAGCAGTTTATCCCTTACCGGGGAGCTGTTTTTT.